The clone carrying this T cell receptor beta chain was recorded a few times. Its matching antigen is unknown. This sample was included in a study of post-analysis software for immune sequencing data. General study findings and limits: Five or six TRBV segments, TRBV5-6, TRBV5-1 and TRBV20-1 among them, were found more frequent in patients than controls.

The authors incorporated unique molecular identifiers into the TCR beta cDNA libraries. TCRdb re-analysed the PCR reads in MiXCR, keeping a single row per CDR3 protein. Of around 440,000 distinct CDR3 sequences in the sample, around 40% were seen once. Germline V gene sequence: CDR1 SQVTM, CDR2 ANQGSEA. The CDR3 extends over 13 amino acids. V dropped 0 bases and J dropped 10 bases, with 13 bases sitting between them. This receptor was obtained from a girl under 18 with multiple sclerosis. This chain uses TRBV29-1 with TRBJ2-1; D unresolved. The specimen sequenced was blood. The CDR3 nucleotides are TGCAGCGTTGAAGATGCCTCCTATGGGGAGCAGTTCTTC. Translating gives CSVEDASYGEQFF.